This T cell receptor beta chain is drawn from a study of shared clonotypes between healthy human individuals. The protocol was immunoSEQ multiplex PCR, while the TCRdb copy is restricted to in-frame clones and leaves out a portion. The data show approximately 2.5 million clones, about 92% seen once. Trimming left V 0 bases short and J 2 bases short, with 3 bases between. The germline gives CDR1 SGHVS, CDR2 FNYEAQ. The CDR3 is 13 residues long. The sequenced sample consisted of naive CD4+ T cells sorted from blood. Subset reported: CD45RA+ positively selected. This TCR came from a man aged 18 to 29 in good health. The gene calls are TRBV7-6 and TRBJ2-3, with D unresolved. The CDR3 DNA sequence: TGTGCCAGCAGCTTAGCAACCACAGATACGCAGTATTTT. This gives the protein CASSLATTDTQYF.